The 31 T cell receptor beta chains below come from one sample, sequenced in a study of shared clonotypes between healthy human individuals. It was CD45RO-negative cells, positively selected for CCR7, that made up naive CD8 cells, with terminally differentiated effector memory CD45RA+ cells excluded. Some clones are missing from TCRdb's copy, which holds only in-frame ones; the method was immunoSEQ multiplex PCR. In the table there are millions of clones, about 92% of which are singletons. The sequenced material came from naive CD8+ T cells from PBMCs. Receptors originate from a man aged 18-30 years in good health. Some clones in this sample may be carry-over from other donors' samples.

The chain is built from TRBV27 and TRBJ2-5; D is possibly TRBD1 (6 bases). From germline, CDR1 is MNHEY and CDR2 SMNVEV (reference sequence). V lost 5 bases to trimming and J lost 4 bases, with 17 bases between them. CDR3 length: 15 residues. The CDR3 region has the DNA TGTGCCAGCAGTGTGACAGGTTGGGGCCCAGAGACCCAGTACTTC. It encodes CASSVTGWGPETQYF.

CDR3 in amino acids: CASSRTGTGLNEQFF. In DNA, the CDR3 is TGTGCCAGCAGTCGCACCGGGACAGGGCTCAATGAGCAGTTCTTC. This chain joins TRBV27 and TRBJ2-1; 9 bases map to TRBD1. The CDR3 sequence is 15 residues long. The ends lost 5 bases at V and 6 bases at J; junction bases unmatched: 8. The germline V gene has CDR1 MNHEY and CDR2 SMNVEV (reference sequence).

This clone was recorded only once. This sample includes further DNA sequences coding for the same CDR3. J is TRBJ2-5 and V is TRBV7-6, with 7 bases lining up with TRBD1. Germline V gene data show CDR1 as SGHVS and CDR2 as FNYEAQ. J lost 2 bases, V lost 4 bases, and 4 bases had no gene match. The CDR3 consists of 14 residues. CDR3 sequence: CASSSRQGQETQYF. For the CDR3, the DNA is TGTGCCAGCAGCTCTCGACAGGGACAAGAGACCCAGTACTTC.

With regard to this clone: The same CDR3 also results from other DNA sequences found in this sample. V usage is TRBV6-5 and J usage is TRBJ2-7; a possible D gene is TRBD2 (5 bases). Per germline, CDR1 MNHEY and CDR2 SVGAGI. This CDR3 has 15 amino acids. Between the trimmed V and J ends, which lost 0 bases and 0 bases, there was a span of 9 bases. DNA for the CDR3: TGTGCCAGCAGTTACTCATCCAGCGGCTCCTACGAGCAGTACTTC. Protein product: CASSYSSSGSYEQYF.

This CDR3 is CASRSGTSTDTQYF. The CDR3 coding sequence is TGCGCCAGCAGAAGCGGAACTAGCACAGATACGCAGTATTTT. This chain connects TRBV10-2 to TRBJ2-3; a possible D gene is TRBD2 (5 bases). The CDR3 runs to 14 residues. V lost 6 bases to trimming and J lost 0 bases, with 10 bases between them. Per the germline V gene, CDR1 is WSHSY and CDR2 is SAAADI.

V is TRBV13 and J is TRBJ1-1; D unclear. The ends were cut back, 4 bases at V and 2 bases at J, with 11 bases in the middle. Per germline, CDR1 PRHDT and CDR2 FYEKMQ (reference sequence). The CDR3 runs 14 residues. The CDR3 nucleotides read TGTGCCAGCAGCTCCATAGGCCTAAACACTGAAGCTTTCTTT. It is translated as CASSSIGLNTEAFF.

This chain connects TRBV14 to TRBJ2-4; perhaps TRBD2 as D (6 bases). Germline CDR1 reads SGHDN; CDR2 reads FVKESK. V was clipped by 1 base and J by 0 bases, with 10 bases between them. The CDR3 contains 16 residues. Here the CDR3 reads CASSQVTGGAKNIQYF. CDR3 sequence (DNA): TGTGCCAGCAGCCAAGTGACCGGGGGAGCCAAAAACATTCAGTACTTC.

The V gene is TRBV27, the J gene TRBJ2-2; D may be TRBD1 or TRBD2 (5 bases each). CDR1 is MNHEY and CDR2 is SMNVEV in the germline V gene (reference sequence). Trimming stripped 4 bases from V and 4 bases from J, with 13 bases between. The CDR3 has 15 amino acids. The CDR3 loop is CASSSPPGTTGELFF. The CDR3 region has the DNA TGTGCCAGCAGTTCGCCCCCGGGGACCACCGGGGAGCTGTTTTTT.

The chain joins TRBV7-7 to TRBJ2-5, with a tentative D call TRBD1 (5 bases). Germline V gene sequence: CDR1 SSHAT, CDR2 FNYEAQ (reference sequence). The CDR3 covers 15 residues. The germline V and J ends were trimmed by 2 bases and 2 bases, with 12 bases remaining between them. The CDR3: CASSLTQGGQETQYF. CDR3 DNA sequence: TGTGCCAGCAGCTTAACCCAGGGTGGTCAAGAGACCCAGTACTTC.

J is TRBJ1-3 and V is TRBV7-8, with unresolved D. V lost 4 bases and J 0 bases, leaving 10 bases between the germline ends. This CDR3 is 15 amino acids long. Germline CDR1 and CDR2: SGHVS and FQNEAQ. CDR3 residues: CASSSIPGSGNTIYF. CDR3 sequence (DNA): TGTGCCAGCAGCTCTATCCCAGGCTCTGGAAACACCATATATTTT.

The rearrangement uses TRBV27 and TRBJ2-2; D is unresolved. The CDR3 is made up of 14 amino acids. With 4 bases removed from V and 3 bases from J, the gap between germline ends came to 9 bases. Germline V lookup: CDR1 MNHEY, CDR2 SMNVEV (reference sequence). The DNA for the CDR3 is TGTGCCAGCAGTTATGAGGCGGACACCGGGGAGCTGTTTTTT. Translated: CASSYEADTGELFF.

J is TRBJ2-5 and V is TRBV2; D gene unclear. Trimming shortened V by 0 bases and J by 6 bases, and 17 bases separated the two germline ends. The CDR3 has 16 amino acids. Looked up from germline, CDR1 is SNHLY and CDR2 is FYNNEI. CDR3 nucleotide sequence: TGTGCCAGCAGTGAAGCGCTTGTTCTCTCTCCGAAGACCCAGTACTTC. Its translation: CASSEALVLSPKTQYF.

This clone has more than one count but fewer than ten. This rearrangement joins TRBV10-1 to TRBJ2-2; D might be TRBD2 (5 bases). The germline V gene has CDR1 WNHNN and CDR2 SYGVQD (reference sequence). The CDR3 is made up of 15 amino acids. V was pared by 3 bases and J by 1 base, with 9 bases between. The CDR3 bases are TGCGCCAGCAGTGATGTCGGGGTGAACACCGGGGAGCTGTTTTTT. Protein product: CASSDVGVNTGELFF.

The chain is built from TRBV28 and TRBJ2-6; no definite D call. The CDR3 runs 18 residues. CDR1 MDHEN and CDR2 SYDVKM come from the germline V gene. Between the trimmed V and J ends, which lost 4 bases and 0 bases, there was a span of 16 bases. This CDR3 is CASSSAQEAYSGANVLTF. As DNA, the CDR3 is TGTGCCAGCAGTTCGGCCCAGGAAGCTTACTCTGGGGCCAACGTCCTGACTTTC.

V is TRBV5-1 and J is TRBJ2-7; 12 nucleotides match TRBD1. Per the germline V gene, CDR1 is SGHRS and CDR2 is YFSETQ. With V trimmed by 4 bases and J by 7 bases, 12 bases remained unmatched. This CDR3 has 16 amino acids. In nucleotides, the CDR3 is TGCGCCAGCAGCCCGAGACCGGGACAGGGGGCTCGGGAGCAGTACTTC. Translating gives CASSPRPGQGAREQYF.

V usage is TRBV5-8 and J usage is TRBJ2-1; TRBD2 is a possible D gene (6 bases). The CDR3 has 15 residues. Germline V gene lookup returns CDR1 SGHTS and CDR2 YDEGEE. Trimming took 10 bases from V and 4 from J, leaving 21 bases between them. The CDR3 region is CADRGVSRLYNEQFF. The DNA for the CDR3 is TGTGCCGACCGCGGGGTATCCAGACTTTACAATGAGCAGTTCTTC.

This chain connects TRBV5-6 to TRBJ2-7; D gene unclear. V was pared by 1 base and J by 0 bases, with 8 bases between. The length of the CDR3 is 14 residues. Germline CDR1 is SGHDT and CDR2 is YYEEEE. CDR3 protein: CASSLIDNSYEQYF. In nucleotides, the CDR3 is TGTGCCAGCAGCTTGATCGACAACTCCTACGAGCAGTACTTC.

V usage is TRBV19 and J usage is TRBJ2-7; D may be TRBD1 (7 bases). Trimming cost V 7 bases and J 7 bases, with 17 bases left between them. CDR1 LNHDA and CDR2 SQIVND come from the germline V gene (reference sequence). The CDR3 runs 13 residues. DNA for the CDR3: TGTGCCAGTATCGAACAGGGGACTCAGGAGCAGTACTTC. Translated: CASIEQGTQEQYF.

Note on this clone: This specimen includes other DNA sequences encoding the same CDR3. V and J are TRBV27 and TRBJ1-2; 7 positions agree with TRBD1. The germline V gene encodes CDR1 MNHEY and CDR2 SMNVEV (reference sequence). The CDR3 runs to 13 residues. The J segment lost 5 bases and the V segment lost 4 bases, leaving 4 bases of the junction unmatched. The CDR3 region has the DNA TGTGCCAGCAGTTCCGCAGGGGGATATGGCTACACCTTC. Protein product: CASSSAGGYGYTF.

The chain has TRBV28 and TRBJ2-1; a possible D gene is TRBD2 (6 bases). V was clipped by 6 bases and J by 9 bases, with 21 bases between them. Per germline, CDR1 MDHEN and CDR2 SYDVKM. The CDR3 length is 15 residues. The CDR3 region is CASSQTRLGIGEQFF. DNA of the CDR3: TGTGCCAGCAGCCAGACCCGACTAGGGATCGGTGAGCAGTTCTTC.

J is TRBJ2-6 and V is TRBV7-3, with no clear D. Trimming pared 4 bases from V and 2 bases from J, leaving 12 bases between. The CDR3 is 16 amino acids. Germline CDR1 reads SGHTA; CDR2 reads FQGTGA. CDR3 in amino acids: CASSSAPGAGANVLTF. In DNA, the CDR3 is TGTGCCAGCAGCTCGGCCCCTGGCGCTGGGGCCAACGTCCTGACTTTC.

The chain's CDR3 is CASSFFWTESQETQYF. The DNA for the CDR3 is TGTGCCAGCAGTTTTTTCTGGACAGAGAGCCAAGAGACCCAGTACTTC. This rearrangement joins TRBV27 to TRBJ2-5; maybe TRBD1 (6 bases). The germline V gene has CDR1 MNHEY and CDR2 SMNVEV (reference sequence). Trimming took 3 bases from V and 1 from J, leaving 15 bases between them. The CDR3 is 16 residues long.

On this clone: Other nucleotide sequences from this sample produce the same CDR3. CDR3 DNA sequence: TGTGCCAGCAGTTTATTCGGGGGGACCTACAATGAGCAGTTCTTC. Encoded protein: CASSLFGGTYNEQFF. The V call is TRBV28, the J call TRBJ2-1; 7 bases line up with TRBD2. The J segment lost 2 bases and the V segment lost 1 base, leaving 2 bases of the junction unmatched. The CDR3 runs to 15 residues. Germline V gene lookup returns CDR1 MDHEN and CDR2 SYDVKM.

The V call is TRBV27, the J call TRBJ2-2, with D hard to call. This CDR3 is 16 amino acids long. Trimming shortened V by 5 bases and J by 2 bases, and 15 bases separated the two germline ends. Germline-derived CDR1 and CDR2 are MNHEY and SMNVEV (reference sequence). The CDR3 region has the DNA TGTGCCAGCAGTCCCCGTTTAGGGTCCAACACCGGGGAGCTGTTTTTT. It encodes CASSPRLGSNTGELFF.

This chain links TRBV4-3 with TRBJ2-1, with 9 bases fitting TRBD2. The CDR3 totals 19 residues. CDR1 and CDR2 (germline): LGHNA, YSLEER. Trimming at V came to 0 bases and at J to 0 bases, leaving 9 bases not matched to a gene. The CDR3 nucleotides are TGCGCCAGCAGCCAAGATAGGCTAGCGGGATCTGACTCCTACAATGAGCAGTTCTTC. The encoded protein is CASSQDRLAGSDSYNEQFF.

V gene TRBV28 combines with J gene TRBJ1-5; D is ambiguous. The V gene's germline CDR1 is MDHEN and CDR2 SYDVKM. The CDR3 sequence is 14 residues long. V was trimmed by 5 bases and J by 2 bases, leaving 10 bases between them. The CDR3 is CASSLHWGNQPQHF. CDR3 in DNA: TGTGCCAGCAGTCTGCATTGGGGCAATCAGCCCCAGCATTTT.

Here the CDR3 DNA reads TGTGCCTGGAGTGTGATGGAAACTATTGAGCAGTTCTTC. This encodes CAWSVMETIEQFF. This chain connects TRBV30 to TRBJ2-1; D uncertain. The CDR3 is 13 amino acids. Germline V CDR1 and CDR2: GTSNPN, SVGIG (reference sequence). The V gene lost 0 bases and the J gene lost 9 bases, with 12 bases spanning the gap.

V usage is TRBV4-2 and J usage is TRBJ2-7; the match to TRBD1 covers 10 bases. The CDR3 covers 16 residues. Germline V lookup: CDR1 LGHNA, CDR2 YNFKEQ. Germline trimming cut 2 bases from V and 6 bases from J; bases unmatched to any gene: 10. The CDR3 coding sequence is TGTGCCAGCAGCCAACCTAGGACAGGGGGTCGTGGCGAGCAGTACTTC. Residues: CASSQPRTGGRGEQYF.

Concerning this clone itself: The sample contains more than one DNA sequence encoding this CDR3. J is TRBJ2-3 and V is TRBV5-6; weak D call: TRBD2 (6 bases). The germline V gene has CDR1 SGHDT and CDR2 YYEEEE. Trimming removed 0 bases from V and 2 bases from J, with 10 bases in between. This CDR3 is built from 15 residues. The CDR3 coding sequence is TGTGCCAGCAGCTTGGCCGGGGGTTTCACAGATACGCAGTATTTT. Translating gives CASSLAGGFTDTQYF.

V gene TRBV21-1 combines with J gene TRBJ2-6; TRBD1, the table's D call, lacks a check against the DNA. TRBV21-1 is described as a pseudogene. CDR3 length equals 18 residues. CDR3 in amino acids: CASSNGGHSLAGANVLTF. DNA of the CDR3: TGTGCCAGCAGCAATGGGGGACACTCCCTGGCTGGGGCCAACGTCCTGACTTTC.

The chain is built from TRBV4-2 and TRBJ2-1; 7 bases agree with TRBD1. CDR3 length: 16 amino acids. The germline gives CDR1 LGHNA, CDR2 YNFKEQ. After removal of 0 bases from V and 6 bases from J, the junction contained 8 bases not matched to a gene. DNA for the CDR3: TGTGCCAGCAGCCAAGATCGACAGGGATGGGGCAATGAGCAGTTCTTC. Protein: CASSQDRQGWGNEQFF.